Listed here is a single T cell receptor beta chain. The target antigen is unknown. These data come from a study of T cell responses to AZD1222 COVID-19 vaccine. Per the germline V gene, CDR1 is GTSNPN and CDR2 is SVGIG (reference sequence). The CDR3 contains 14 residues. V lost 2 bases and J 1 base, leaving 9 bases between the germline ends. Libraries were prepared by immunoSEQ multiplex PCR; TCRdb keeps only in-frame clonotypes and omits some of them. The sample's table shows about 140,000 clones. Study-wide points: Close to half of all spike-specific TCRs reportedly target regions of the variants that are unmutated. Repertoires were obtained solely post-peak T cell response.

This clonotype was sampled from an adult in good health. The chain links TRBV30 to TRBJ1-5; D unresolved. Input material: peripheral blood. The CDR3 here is CAWSPQGSNQPQHF. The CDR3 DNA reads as TGTGCCTGGAGTCCCCAAGGAAGCAATCAGCCCCAGCATTTT.